This T cell receptor (beta chain) is drawn from a study of cytomegalovirus exposure and HLA in healthy donors (TCRdb year 2017). In terms of the full investigation: According to an earlier analysis of several hundred of the donors, roughly 180 million T cells yielded some 110 million unique TCR beta sequences and roughly 280 Gb of sequence data. Among under 450 genotyped donors of the cohort, an average of about 240,000 unique TCR beta nucleotide sequences were sequenced per donor, roughly 20% of them non-productive. The number of donors typed differed by locus, with 629-630 for A, B, C, DRB1 and DQB1, roughly 520 for DQA1, nearly 610 for DPA1, and under 490 for DPB1. Approximately 300 gigabases of sequencing data and roughly 80 million unique TCR sequences made up an early release that covered 640 HLA-typed donors. Among the roughly 390 genotyped donors, under 90% belonged to the genetic ancestry cluster associated with self-reported Caucasian donors. A later genetic analysis used genome-wide SNP genotypes for about three fifths of the 666 donors, treating that subset as a discovery cohort. The study was designed to test whether signatures of past pathogen exposure could be identified by cataloging public T cell receptors. To predict cytomegalovirus infection status, the study combined high-throughput TCR immunosequencing, statistical association of individual TCRs with disease status, and machine learning. Because of strong linkage in the cohort, roughly five DR-DQ haplotypes were treated as single units for association and clustering. An earlier analysis of a few hundred of the donors applied high-throughput TCR beta sequencing to assess whether each TCR beta V gene segment acted as functional or pseudogenic. In the later analysis, no new phenotypic data were used to find candidate immune exposures; instead, reliance was placed on TCR beta sequences and their occurrence across donors. Along with the roughly 670-subject first cohort, a separate validation cohort of over a hundred different subjects was used. The T cell repertoires of around 730 subjects were profiled by immunosequencing and related to cytomegalovirus serostatus. Donor age, sex, ethnicity and CMV serostatus were compiled together with the repertoire data. Class I and class II HLA loci were covered by the typing at four-digit resolution. In a later analysis, previously published TCR beta repertoires from hundreds of donors were re-analyzed and high-resolution HLA genotyping was added so that TCR occurrence patterns could be studied. All discovery cohort repertoires had been generated on a single sequencing platform.

Results the study describes overall, beyond this receptor: The 87-base-pair reads could not distinguish some IMGT-functional V segments, including TRBV6-2 and TRBV6-3, so those segments were excluded. The authors suggested that the approach could potentially be extended to other disease states and immunological phenotypes. This cohort had only TCR beta chains sequenced, and the lack of alpha or paired-chain data limited which features could be detected. Because some donors lacked HLA typing at each locus, the association tests relied only on the typed subset. Immune exposure information for the cohort was limited to CMV serostatus. Strong co-occurrence of HLA alleles, especially DR and DQ, made assigning TCR associations to individual alleles difficult. Specific HLA alleles were associated with roughly 16,000 TCR beta sequences at a false discovery rate of 0.05 in a later analysis. Compared with the roughly 600-donor mean, donors in an Asian-associated ancestry cluster had fewer N-insertions in productive TCRs, according to a later genetic analysis. In a later analysis, HLA-associated TCR beta chains showed more clonal expansion and lower generation probabilities than non-associated chains that were equally common. In a later genetic analysis, a missense DCLRE1C variant was associated with V-gene and J-gene trimming of TCR beta chains, and the association was replicated in an independent cohort. Correlated functional status among segregating V segments might reflect linkage disequilibrium, but an unknown experimental factor could not be ruled out. The study gave a list of about 170 TCR beta chains associated with cytomegalovirus. In a later analysis, the rate of TCR association differed among HLA loci, with DRB1 alleles having the most associated TCRs and HLA-C alleles having the fewest. While some public TCRs were present in many individuals, most TCR sequences turned up only very rarely across donors. Sequencing depth was assumed to be roughly uniform across donors in the presence/absence analyses, though that assumption may not hold. In a later analysis, several top co-occurrence clusters were reported to appear linked to parvovirus B19, influenza, CMV and Epstein-Barr virus. A later analysis found that most CMV-associated TCR beta chains appeared HLA-restricted, with HLA associations seemingly driven largely by CMV exposure. The classifier was reported to diagnose cytomegalovirus status with high specificity and sensitivity in both the original cohort and the validation cohort. Because counts were too low, more than 15 rarely observed V segments, including chromosome 9 orphons, were excluded from the earlier analysis of roughly 580 of the donors. Broadly in line with IMGT annotations, most TCR beta V segments showed up in productive rearrangements about 87% or about 30% of the time in an earlier analysis of approximately 640 of the donors. A few of the identified cytomegalovirus-associated TCR beta chains were confirmed in vitro to be specific for cytomegalovirus antigens. A cluster of highly shared sequence variants was judged likely to be a technical artifact of the sequencing pipeline. A further reported finding was that TCR beta sequences accurately predicted the HLA-A and HLA-B alleles for most subjects in the first cohort.

The CDR3 covers 13 residues, taking in both the cysteine and the phenylalanine. The read is trimmed to its CDR3 DNA, 39 bases read in frame from base 1. Libraries were made using the immunoSEQ multiplex PCR assay. For the multiplex PCR, a mixture combining 60 forward primers for TCR Vbeta segments and 13 reverse primers for TCR Jbeta segments was used. The CDR3 region of rearranged TCR beta genes was amplified from genomic DNA with a multiplex PCR assay. On the Illumina HiSeq System, the amplified TCR beta libraries were sequenced as 87-base-pair reads. The published analysis was carried out like this. In a later analysis, 80 million or so unique TCR beta chains were counted across the roughly 700 repertoires, and roughly 11 million of these chains were shared by at least two donors. Raw reads were error-corrected and collapsed into unique sequences with a nearest-neighbor algorithm that merged closely related sequences to remove PCR and sequencing errors. Alignment of CDR3 sequences to IMGT reference sequences was used to assign V, D and J gene segments. For a sequence to be retained, at least a six-nucleotide match to both a V gene segment and a J gene segment was required. A rearrangement counted as productive if the CDR3 had no stop codons and remained in frame with V and J, and every other rearrangement counted as non-productive. Following IMGT convention, CDR3 was defined as the stretch from the second conserved V-encoded cysteine to the conserved J-encoded phenylalanine. Sequences without an unambiguous match to a single V gene segment were excluded from the earlier analysis of 587 of the donors. In an earlier analysis of 450 to 700 of the donors, V segments were called functional above 56.7% productive rearrangements and were called segregating when the between-donor standard deviation exceeded 5%. A statistical classification framework was built for diagnosing cytomegalovirus status from the catalog of TCR beta chain sequences. A later analysis assigned V and J genes by comparing TCR nucleotide sequences with IMGT/GENE-DB human TR gene sequences. In a later analysis, CDR3 sequences and most-parsimonious VDJ recombination scenarios were assigned using the TCRdist pipeline. In a later analysis, each TCR beta chain was defined by its CDR3 amino acid sequence together with its V-gene family, and reads lacking a unique V-gene family were excluded. A later analysis removed 550 to 700 highly shared, low-generation-probability nucleotide sequences to deal with suspected cross-contamination and a sequencing artifact. For each public chain, a later analysis derived a clonal expansion index from normalized ranks of inferred template counts within each repertoire. In a later analysis, generation probabilities were computed with a VDJ recombination model fitted to out-of-frame rearrangements, and the resulting probabilities were checked against IGoR. Hypergeometric tests were used in a later analysis to score TCR-TCR, TCR-HLA and TCR-CMV co-occurrence, with a repertoire-size bias correction applied to the TCR pairs. A later analysis estimated false discovery rates by permuting HLA or CMV assignments 20 times. In a later analysis, co-occurring TCRs were grouped with DBSCAN, and TCRdist sequence similarity was added when clustering was performed within HLA-allele-positive subsets. Repertoires with fewer than 30,000 or more than 120,000 public chains, plus five repertoires with anomalous nucleotide sharing, were excluded from co-occurrence clustering. TCRdb stores this immuneACCESS table with in-frame sequences only. Part of the clones is absent; in the studies checked, under half of the shortfall reflects unresolved V genes, and no reason is known for the rest. V, J and clone size reflect that table, while D and trimming were determined from the DNA. The sample table records 110,000 to 150,000 clones; roughly 76% of these occur just once. The ten largest clones take up about 3.8% of the sample.

Concerning this clone itself: The antigen this receptor binds is unknown. No much larger clone is present one base from it, and per-base qualities are unavailable.

The cohort was made up of under 800 healthy bone marrow donors. Cohort members were all nominally healthy when sampled, although unrecorded immune exposures were likely present. The donor tested CMV seronegative, placing the donor among the roughly 340 seronegative members of the cohort. A peripheral blood sample was collected from each donor, and TCR beta sequencing was performed on peripheral blood mononuclear cells. Genomic DNA extraction from the blood cell samples was performed with the Qiagen DNeasy Blood Extraction Kit. The V and J segments used are TRBV21-1 and TRBJ1-2; the DNA was not used to check the table's D call, TRBD1. TRBV21-1 is flagged as a pseudogene. The specimen sequenced was PBMCs. This sequence originates from a man between 18 and 29 years old in good health and CMV-seronegative. This receptor carries the CDR3 CASTGVYNYGYTF. The DNA reads as follows: TGTGCCAGCACAGGGGTTTATAACTATGGCTACACCTTC.